This T cell receptor (beta chain) is drawn from a study of tissue T cells after allogeneic stem cell transplantation. CDR1 is KGHPV and CDR2 is FQNQEV in the germline V gene (reference sequence). This CDR3 comprises 12 residues. Trimming shortened V by 4 bases and J by 6 bases, and 6 bases separated the two germline ends. The study, taken as a whole, reports: Within patients, tissue anatomy strongly shaped TCR repertoire composition.

The time point denotes: mouse harvest day 7 after allogeneic transplant. Mouse grafts combined 10^7 T-cell-depleted bone marrow cells with 10^6 splenic CD5+ T cells. Tissues came from B6→BALB/c major-mismatch GVHD mice at day 7 or 14. Sequencing used immunoSEQ multiplex PCR; TCRdb keeps in-frame clones, though not all of them. The data hold roughly 7,200 clones, with approximately 50% observed a single time. This clone was detected only a few times. What it binds is not known. The genes and germline here are from mouse. From the germline J gene comes the end of the CDR3, since the read stops 1 residue before it.

The rearrangement links TRBV26 to TRBJ2-2; TRBD1 is a possible D gene (5 bases). The TCR originated in a female BALB/c mouse given C57BL/6 T cells with graft-versus-host disease after an allogeneic hematopoietic cell transplant. The sample taken for sequencing was gut tissue. CDR3 loop: CASSRGAGQLYF. Incomplete CDR3 DNA: TGTGCCAGCAGTCGAGGGGCCGGGCAGCTCTAC.